Each of the 14 T cell receptor beta chains below was sequenced from the same sample in a study of blood T cell repertoires in COVID-19 (dated by TCRdb to the early 2020s). Library preparation used the immunoSEQ multiplex PCR assay. Here the immuneACCESS table is served through TCRdb, limited to in-frame sequences with V and J called. Missing clones are a known gap in these copies; in checked studies unresolved V genes cover under half, and the rest lacks a known reason. The table for this sample lists 150,000 to 200,000 clones; roughly nine tenths of them were counted only once. The ten largest clones add up to roughly 25% of the sample. Sequenced sample: peripheral blood. The origin of the receptors is a man between 60 and 75 years old with acute or convalescent COVID-19.

The chain joins TRBV5-1 to TRBJ1-3; TRBD1 aligns across 9 bases. Trimming at V came to 0 bases and at J to 3 bases, leaving 4 bases not matched to a gene. Germline V gene sequence: CDR1 SGHRS, CDR2 YFSETQ. The CDR3 has 16 residues. The CDR3 loop is CASSLAYRGLGNTIYF. CDR3 DNA: TGCGCCAGCAGCTTGGCCTACAGGGGGCTTGGAAACACCATATATTTT.

This clone was seen a single time. This sequence joins TRBV5-6 and TRBJ1-6, with TRBD1 identical over 8 bases. J was trimmed by 9 bases and V by 4 bases; bases with no gene match: 6. Germline values: CDR1 SGHDT, CDR2 YYEEEE. The length of the CDR3 is 14 residues. CDR3 DNA sequence: TGTGCCAGCAGCCGTGACAGGGGATCTTCACCCCTCCACTTT. It is translated as CASSRDRGSSPLHF.

This chain uses TRBV7-9 with TRBJ1-2; tentatively, D is TRBD1 (6 bases). CDR3 length: 13 residues. The V gene lost 6 bases and the J gene lost 3 bases, with 11 bases spanning the gap. Germline loops: CDR1 SEHNR, CDR2 FQNEAQ (reference sequence). The CDR3 reads CASSTGMYYGYTF. CDR3 nucleotides: TGTGCCAGCAGTACAGGGATGTACTATGGCTACACCTTC.

The rearrangement joins TRBV5-1 to TRBJ1-3; D unclear. Germline lookup yields CDR1 SGHRS and CDR2 YFSETQ. This CDR3 has 14 residues. The germline V and J ends were trimmed by 4 bases and 0 bases, with 8 bases remaining between them. DNA for the CDR3: TGCGCCAGCAGCCCTACAGTCTCTGGAAACACCATATATTTT. This codes for CASSPTVSGNTIYF.

This chain joins TRBV12-3 or TRBV12-4 and TRBJ1-1; D gene ambiguous. The CDR3 covers 11 residues. The V and J ends lost 6 bases and 1 base respectively, with 3 bases between them. CDR3: CASSRNTEAFF. The CDR3 region has the DNA TGTGCCAGCAGCCGGAACACTGAAGCTTTCTTT.

In its sample, this clone was seen once. V gene TRBV11-3 combines with J gene TRBJ2-3; D gene unclear. The CDR3 is 15 amino acids. Germline V gives CDR1 SGHNT, CDR2 YENEEA. The ends were cut back, 1 base at V and 4 bases at J, with 12 bases in the middle. CDR3 DNA: TGTGCCAGCAGCTTAGTACGATCTCAGGCAGATACGCAGTATTTT. Translated, it gives CASSLVRSQADTQYF.

The chain is built from TRBV9 and TRBJ2-1; 12 bases line up with TRBD2. The J segment lost 7 bases and the V segment lost 4 bases, leaving 9 bases of the junction unmatched. The CDR3 runs 16 residues. CDR1 SGDLS and CDR2 YYNGEE come from the germline V gene. The CDR3 coding sequence is TGTGCCAGCAGCACTTACCGGACTAGCGGGGTAAATGAGCAGTTCTTC. This gives the protein CASSTYRTSGVNEQFF.

V and J are TRBV5-1 and TRBJ2-4; 8 bases are a match to TRBD1. CDR1 and CDR2 (germline): SGHRS, YFSETQ. After removal of 0 bases from V and 12 bases from J, the junction contained 14 bases not matched to a gene. The CDR3 sequence is 16 residues long. The CDR3 DNA sequence: TGCGCCAGCAGCTTGGGATCGACTGGGACAGGCTTAACTCAGTACTTC. Protein product: CASSLGSTGTGLTQYF.

The V call is TRBV11-2, the J call TRBJ2-5; 8 bases map to TRBD1. V was clipped by 5 bases and J by 2 bases; unmatched bases: 10. The germline V gene encodes CDR1 SGHAT and CDR2 FQNNGV. The CDR3 covers 16 residues. CDR3 region: CASSPTGTGRQETQYF. The CDR3 coding sequence is TGTGCCAGCAGCCCCACCGGGACAGGAAGACAAGAGACCCAGTACTTC.

The gene calls are TRBV5-1 and TRBJ1-1; D remains ambiguous. The CDR3 extends over 14 amino acids. The V and J ends lost 0 bases and 3 bases respectively, with 9 bases between them. Germline values: CDR1 SGHRS, CDR2 YFSETQ. DNA for the CDR3: TGCGCCAGCAGCTTGGACGGGGATGACACTGAAGCTTTCTTT. Encoded protein: CASSLDGDDTEAFF.

The rearrangement links TRBV5-4 to TRBJ2-2; weak D call: TRBD1 (5 bases). CDR3 size: 13 residues. Germline-derived CDR1 and CDR2 are SGHNT and YYREEE (reference sequence). V lost 1 base and J 7 bases, leaving 8 bases between the germline ends. In DNA, the CDR3 is TGTGCCAGCAGCTTGAGGGGCTACGGGGAGCTGTTTTTT. Its translation: CASSLRGYGELFF. Full variable domain (outside the CDR3, taken from reference TRBV5-4 and TRBJ2-2): ETGVTQSPTHLIKTRGQQVTLRCSSQSGHNTVSWYQQALGQGPQFIFQYYREEENGRGNFPPRFSGLQFPNYSSELNVNALELDDSALYLCASSLRGYGELFFGEGSRLTVL.

A note on this clone: The sample contains more than one DNA sequence encoding this CDR3. The chain uses TRBV7-9 and TRBJ1-1; D is unresolved. Germline values: CDR1 SEHNR, CDR2 FQNEAQ (reference sequence). The CDR3 loop spans 12 amino acids. V lost 3 bases and J lost 6, with 8 bases in between. The CDR3 DNA reads as TGTGCCAGCAGCTTTGGCGGGGCTGAAGCTTTCTTT. Encoded protein: CASSFGGAEAFF.

The chain employs TRBV9 and TRBJ2-2; D not resolved. This CDR3 region has 14 residues. Germline V gene data show CDR1 as SGDLS and CDR2 as YYNGEE. V was trimmed by 0 bases and J by 13 bases, leaving 16 bases between them. The CDR3 nucleotides read TGTGCCAGCAGCGTAGCTGGTGCGGAGTGGAGGCTGTTTTTT. This translates into CASSVAGAEWRLFF. The variable domain in full, completed from reference TRBV9 and TRBJ2-2, reads DSGVTQTPKHLITATGQRVTLRCSPRSGDLSVYWYQQSLDQGLQFLIQYYNGEERAKGNILERFSAQQFPDLHSELNLSSLELGDSALYFCASSVAGAEWRLFFGEGSRLTVL.

This clone was seen just once. J is TRBJ1-6 and V is TRBV27; maybe TRBD1 (5 bases). CDR3 length: 20 amino acids. V was cut by 3 bases and J by 0 bases, with 21 bases left in between. Germline V lookup: CDR1 MNHEY, CDR2 SMNVEV (reference sequence). CDR3 sequence: CASSLWGDERRSSYNSPLHF. The CDR3 DNA follows: TGTGCCAGCAGTTTGTGGGGGGACGAGCGCCGAAGCTCCTATAATTCACCCCTCCACTTT.